Listed here are 16 T cell receptor beta chains from one sample, sequenced in a study of CD8 T cells in ankylosing spondylitis. TCRdb recomputed calls from the 5' RACE reads with MiXCR, one row per CDR3 protein. The sample has some 240,000 distinct CDR3 sequences, under 30% seen once. Sequencing was performed on blood, either unsorted or a sorted T cell fraction (not recorded which). Source of these receptors: a male donor with ankylosing spondylitis or in good health (not recorded which).

The rearrangement links TRBV7-2 to TRBJ2-5; no clear D gene. Germline V gives CDR1 SGHTA, CDR2 FQGNSA. The CDR3 covers 15 residues. V gave up 5 bases and J gave up 1 base, with 14 bases separating them. In DNA form, the CDR3 reads TGTGCCAGCAGCCCCCAAGCATTCCGCCAAGAGACCCAGTACTTC. Protein: CASSPQAFRQETQYF.

This clonotype has ten or more counts. J is TRBJ2-1 and V is TRBV7-2; 8 bases are a match to TRBD2. Trimming at V came to 6 bases and at J to 4 bases, leaving 11 bases not matched to a gene. The CDR3 length is 16 residues. Germline V gene sequence: CDR1 SGHTA, CDR2 FQGNSA. The CDR3 bases are TGTGCCAGCAGTCGCAATGGAGCGGGGGTTTACAATGAGCAGTTCTTC. Protein sequence: CASSRNGAGVYNEQFF. The full variable domain, with the rest looked up from reference TRBV7-2 and TRBJ2-1, is GAGVSQSPSNKVTEKGKDVELRCDPISGHTALYWYRQSLGQGLEFLIYFQGNSAPDKSGLPSDRFSAERTGGSVSTLTIQRTQQEDSAVYLCASSRNGAGVYNEQFFGPGTRLTVL.

This clonotype was observed a few times. This chain uses TRBV20-1 with TRBJ2-3; D perhaps matches TRBD1 (6 bases). CDR3 length: 14 residues. With 5 bases removed from V and 2 bases from J, the gap between germline ends came to 14 bases. The germline CDR1 and CDR2 sequences are DFQATT and SNEGSKA (reference sequence). Written as DNA, the CDR3 is TGCAGTGCTTACAGGGCCCCCCACACAGATACGCAGTATTTT. This codes for CSAYRAPHTDTQYF.

Worth noting for this clonotype: This may stem from a read error, because a much larger clone lies one nucleotide away. The chain recombines TRBV20-1 with TRBJ1-1; no definite D call. The CDR3 runs to 13 residues. The germline gives CDR1 DFQATT, CDR2 SNEGSKA (reference sequence). Here the CDR3 reads CRARVDLNTEAFF. Written as DNA, the CDR3 is TGCAGAGCCAGAGTGGATTTGAACACTGAAGCTTTCTTT.

This clonotype showed up many times. The CDR3 DNA reads as TGCAGTGCTAGGGGGGATCCCCCTGAGTCGGACGAGCAGTACTTC. Translation: CSARGDPPESDEQYF. The chain employs TRBV20-1 and TRBJ2-7; either TRBD1 or TRBD2 may fit D (5 bases each). This CDR3 is built from 15 residues. Germline V CDR1 and CDR2: DFQATT, SNEGSKA (reference sequence). With 3 bases removed from V and 5 bases from J, the gap between germline ends came to 20 bases.

Here the CDR3 reads CASSLGISQETQYF. For the CDR3, the DNA is TGTGCCAGCTCACTGGGGATATCTCAAGAGACCCAGTACTTC. The J gene is TRBJ2-5, the V gene TRBV18; unclear D gene. The CDR3 has 14 residues. Germline V CDR1 and CDR2: KGHSH, LQKENI. V dropped 4 bases and J dropped 2 bases, with 11 bases sitting between them. The full variable domain, in which reference TRBV18 and TRBJ2-5 provide the parts outside the CDR3, is NAGVMQNPRHLVRRRGQEARLRCSPMKGHSHVYWYRQLPEEGLKFMVYLQKENIIDESGMPKERFSAEFPKEGPSILRIQQVVRGDSAAYFCASSLGISQETQYFGPGTRLLVL.

The chain is built from TRBV20-1 and TRBJ2-4; D tentatively reads TRBD1 or TRBD2 (6 bases each). The V end was cut by 5 bases, the J end by 0 bases, with 23 bases between. CDR3 length equals 18 residues. CDR1 and CDR2 from the germline V gene are DFQATT and SNEGSKA (reference sequence). CDR3 region: CSAPLETGGTIAKNIQYF. The CDR3 DNA reads TGCAGTGCTCCCCTGGAGACAGGAGGGACCATAGCCAAAAACATTCAGTACTTC.

This chain links TRBV20-1 with TRBJ1-1; D is possibly TRBD1 (5 bases). The CDR3 extends over 14 amino acids. V was trimmed by 2 bases and J by 5 bases, leaving 15 bases between them. Germline CDR1 is DFQATT and CDR2 is SNEGSKA (reference sequence). CDR3 sequence: CSARRPGIRTEAFF. Written as DNA, the CDR3 is TGCAGTGCTAGACGACCAGGGATTCGGACTGAAGCTTTCTTT.

This clonotype was picked up a small number of times. The chain recombines TRBV7-2 with TRBJ2-3; 7 nucleotides agree with TRBD2. CDR1 and CDR2 (germline): SGHTA, FQGNSA. This CDR3 has 16 amino acids. After removal of 7 bases from V and 0 bases from J, the junction contained 10 bases not matched to a gene. The CDR3 region is CASTLRWRGSTDTQYF. DNA of the CDR3: TGTGCCAGCACCCTAAGGTGGCGGGGGAGCACAGATACGCAGTATTTT.

The chain carries TRBV10-3 and TRBJ2-6; D is unresolved. This CDR3 has 14 amino acids. Germline V gene lookup returns CDR1 ENHRY and CDR2 SYGVKD. V gave up 10 bases and J gave up 0 bases, with 10 bases separating them. CDR3 residues: CATAPFSGANVLTF. In DNA, the CDR3 is TGTGCCACCGCACCCTTCTCTGGGGCCAACGTCCTGACTTTC.

In this sample, this clonotype turned up a few times. The CDR3 DNA is TGCAGCGTTGCCGGGGTGGAGAACATTCAGTACTTC. Amino acids: CSVAGVENIQYF. The chain combines TRBV29-1 with TRBJ2-4, with D possibly TRBD2 on 5 matching bases. Looked up from germline, CDR1 is SQVTM and CDR2 is ANQGSEA. The CDR3 consists of 12 residues. V lost 4 bases and J lost 7, with 11 bases in between.

This chain connects TRBV5-4 to TRBJ1-1; maybe TRBD1 (6 bases). The CDR3 length is 16 residues. Germline lookup yields CDR1 SGHNT and CDR2 YYREEE (reference sequence). V dropped 4 bases and J dropped 0 bases, with 16 bases sitting between them. The CDR3 nucleotides read TGTGCCAGCAGCAGTGCGAGGGGGGGAATGAACACTGAAGCTTTCTTT. It yields the protein CASSSARGGMNTEAFF.

This clonotype was observed many times. V gene TRBV20-1 combines with J gene TRBJ2-3; the D gene is possibly TRBD1 (6 bases). V was cut by 4 bases and J by 6 bases, with 23 bases left in between. The germline CDR1 and CDR2 sequences are DFQATT and SNEGSKA (reference sequence). The CDR3 is made up of 16 amino acids. CDR3 loop: CSAKRGNSRGLDTQYF. CDR3 DNA sequence: TGCAGTGCTAAAAGAGGGAACTCCAGGGGATTGGATACGCAGTATTTT.

This clonotype has a handful of counts. J is TRBJ2-3 and V is TRBV4-1; 7 nucleotides match TRBD2. The germline gives CDR1 MGHRA, CDR2 YSYEKL. The V gene end was trimmed by 0 bases and the J gene end by 5 bases; junction bases not matched to a gene: 8. This CDR3 has 16 amino acids. The CDR3 sequence is CASSQDVGGGLDTQYF. In nucleotides, the CDR3 is TGCGCCAGCAGCCAAGATGTGGGGGGGGGGTTAGATACGCAGTATTTT.

The count of this clonotype is one. This sequence joins TRBV20-1 and TRBJ2-5; possible D gene TRBD2, 6 bases. Germline-derived CDR1 and CDR2 are DFQATT and SNEGSKA (reference sequence). The CDR3 is made up of 14 amino acids. The V and J ends lost 2 bases and 1 base respectively, with 11 bases between them. The CDR3 nucleotides are TGCAGTGCTAGACCGGGGGACCCCCAAGAGACCCAGTACTTC. Translated, it gives CSARPGDPQETQYF.

The chain carries TRBV10-3 and TRBJ2-7; D unresolved. Germline V gives CDR1 ENHRY, CDR2 SYGVKD. V lost 4 bases and J 5 bases, leaving 6 bases between the germline ends. The length of the CDR3 is 11 residues. The CDR3 here is CAISGGNEQYF. As DNA, the CDR3 is TGTGCCATCAGTGGGGGAAACGAGCAGTACTTC.